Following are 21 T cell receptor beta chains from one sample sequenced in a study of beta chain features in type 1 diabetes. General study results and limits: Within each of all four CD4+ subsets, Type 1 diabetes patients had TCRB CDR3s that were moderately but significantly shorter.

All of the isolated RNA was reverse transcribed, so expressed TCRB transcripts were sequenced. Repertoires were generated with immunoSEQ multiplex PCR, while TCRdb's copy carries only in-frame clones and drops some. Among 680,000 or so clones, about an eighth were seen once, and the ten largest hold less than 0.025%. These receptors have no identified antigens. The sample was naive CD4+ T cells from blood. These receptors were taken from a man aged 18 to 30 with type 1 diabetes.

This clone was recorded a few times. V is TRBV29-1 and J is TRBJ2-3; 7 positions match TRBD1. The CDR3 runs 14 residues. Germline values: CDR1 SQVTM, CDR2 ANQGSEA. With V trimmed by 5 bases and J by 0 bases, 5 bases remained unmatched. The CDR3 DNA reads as TGCAGCGTTAGGGACAGCCCAAGCACAGATACGCAGTATTTT. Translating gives CSVRDSPSTDTQYF.

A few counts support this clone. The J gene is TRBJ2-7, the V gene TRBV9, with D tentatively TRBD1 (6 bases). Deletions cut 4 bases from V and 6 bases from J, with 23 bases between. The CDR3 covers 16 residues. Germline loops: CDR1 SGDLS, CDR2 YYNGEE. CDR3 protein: CASSLPPQGIPGEQYF. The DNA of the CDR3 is TGTGCCAGCAGCCTACCCCCACAGGGAATCCCTGGCGAGCAGTACTTC.

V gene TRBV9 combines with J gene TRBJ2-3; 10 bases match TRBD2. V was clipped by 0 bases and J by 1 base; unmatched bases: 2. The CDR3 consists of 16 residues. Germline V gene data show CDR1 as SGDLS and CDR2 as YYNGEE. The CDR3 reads CASSVALAGGTDTQYF. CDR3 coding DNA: TGTGCCAGCAGCGTAGCTCTAGCGGGGGGCACAGATACGCAGTATTTT.

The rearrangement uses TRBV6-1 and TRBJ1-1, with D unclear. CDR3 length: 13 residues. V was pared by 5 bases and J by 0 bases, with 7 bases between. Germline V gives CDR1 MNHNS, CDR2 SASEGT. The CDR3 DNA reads TGTGCCAGCAGTCAGGCCTTGAACACTGAAGCTTTCTTT. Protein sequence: CASSQALNTEAFF.

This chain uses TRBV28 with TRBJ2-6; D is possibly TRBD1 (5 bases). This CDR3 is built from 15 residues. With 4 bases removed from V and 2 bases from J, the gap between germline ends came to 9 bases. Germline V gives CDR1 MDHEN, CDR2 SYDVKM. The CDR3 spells CASSSQGAGANVLTF. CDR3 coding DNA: TGTGCCAGCAGTTCCCAGGGCGCTGGGGCCAACGTCCTGACTTTC.

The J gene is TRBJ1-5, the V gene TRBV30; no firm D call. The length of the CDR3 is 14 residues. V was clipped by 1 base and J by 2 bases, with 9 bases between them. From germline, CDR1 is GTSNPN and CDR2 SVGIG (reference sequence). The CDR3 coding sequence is TGTGCCTGGAGTGGGGTAACAGGCAATCAGCCCCAGCATTTT. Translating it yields CAWSGVTGNQPQHF.

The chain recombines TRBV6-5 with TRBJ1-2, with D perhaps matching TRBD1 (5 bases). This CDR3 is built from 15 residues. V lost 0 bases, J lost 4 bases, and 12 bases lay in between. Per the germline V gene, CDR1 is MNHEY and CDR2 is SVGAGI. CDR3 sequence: CASSYSRGRSYGYTF. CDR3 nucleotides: TGTGCCAGCAGTTACTCTAGGGGTAGGAGCTATGGCTACACCTTC.

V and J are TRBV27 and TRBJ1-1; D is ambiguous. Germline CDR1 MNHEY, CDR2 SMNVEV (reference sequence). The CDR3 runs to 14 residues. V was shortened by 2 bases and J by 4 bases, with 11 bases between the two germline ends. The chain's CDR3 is CASSLGDSGTEAFF. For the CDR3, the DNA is TGTGCCAGCAGTTTAGGGGATAGTGGCACTGAAGCTTTCTTT.

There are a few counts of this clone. The CDR3 loop reads CASSSRSGDFNNEQFF. The CDR3, as DNA: TGTGCCAGCAGCTCACGAAGCGGGGACTTCAACAATGAGCAGTTCTTC. This sequence joins TRBV7-8 and TRBJ2-1, with 7 positions matching TRBD2. V lost 4 bases, J lost 5 bases, and 11 bases stayed unmatched. The germline gives CDR1 SGHVS, CDR2 FQNEAQ. This CDR3 has 16 residues.

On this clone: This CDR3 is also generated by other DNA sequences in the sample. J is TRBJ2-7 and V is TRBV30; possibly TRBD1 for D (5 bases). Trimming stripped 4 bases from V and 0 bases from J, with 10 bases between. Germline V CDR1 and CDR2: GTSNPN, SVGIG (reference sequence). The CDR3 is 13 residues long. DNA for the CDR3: TGTGCCTGGAATCCAGGGCTCTCCTACGAGCAGTACTTC. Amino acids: CAWNPGLSYEQYF.

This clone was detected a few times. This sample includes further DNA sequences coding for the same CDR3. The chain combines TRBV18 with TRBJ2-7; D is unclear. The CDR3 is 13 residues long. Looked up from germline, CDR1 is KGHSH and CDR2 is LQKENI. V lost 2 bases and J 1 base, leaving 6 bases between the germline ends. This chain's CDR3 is CASSPGPSYEQYF. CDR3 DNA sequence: TGTGCCAGCTCACCAGGCCCTTCCTACGAGCAGTACTTC.

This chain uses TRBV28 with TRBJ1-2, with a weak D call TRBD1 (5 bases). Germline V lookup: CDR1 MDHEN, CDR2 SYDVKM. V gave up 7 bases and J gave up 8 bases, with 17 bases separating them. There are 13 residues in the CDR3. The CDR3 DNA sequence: TGTGCCAGCATTTCCGGGACCCGGGGCGGCTACACCTTC. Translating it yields CASISGTRGGYTF.

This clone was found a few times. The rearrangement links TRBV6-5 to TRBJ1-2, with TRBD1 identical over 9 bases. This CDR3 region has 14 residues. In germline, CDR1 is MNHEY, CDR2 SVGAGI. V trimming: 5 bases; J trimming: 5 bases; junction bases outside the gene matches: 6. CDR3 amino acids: CASSPPGQGYGYTF. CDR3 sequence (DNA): TGTGCCAGCAGTCCTCCGGGACAGGGTTATGGCTACACCTTC.

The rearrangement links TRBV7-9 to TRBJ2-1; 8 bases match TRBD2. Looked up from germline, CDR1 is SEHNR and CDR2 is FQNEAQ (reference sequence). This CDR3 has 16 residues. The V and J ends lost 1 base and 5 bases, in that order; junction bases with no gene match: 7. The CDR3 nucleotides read TGTGCCAGCAGCTTAGTGGCCCTAGCGGGTAACAATGAGCAGTTCTTC. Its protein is CASSLVALAGNNEQFF.

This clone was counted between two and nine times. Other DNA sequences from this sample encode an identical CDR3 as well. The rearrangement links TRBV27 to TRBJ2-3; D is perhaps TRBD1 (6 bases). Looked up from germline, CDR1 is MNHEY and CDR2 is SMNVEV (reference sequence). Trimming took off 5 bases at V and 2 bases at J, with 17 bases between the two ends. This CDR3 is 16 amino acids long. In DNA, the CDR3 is TGTGCCAGCAGTCCCTCAGGGGTGGGTCTCACAGATACGCAGTATTTT. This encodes CASSPSGVGLTDTQYF.

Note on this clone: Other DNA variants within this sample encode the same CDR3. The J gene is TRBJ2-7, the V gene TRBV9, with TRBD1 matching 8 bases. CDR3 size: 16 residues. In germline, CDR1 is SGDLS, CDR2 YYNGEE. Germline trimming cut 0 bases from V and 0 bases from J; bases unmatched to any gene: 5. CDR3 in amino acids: CASSVAGGQASYEQYF. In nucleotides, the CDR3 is TGTGCCAGCAGCGTAGCTGGGGGACAGGCCTCCTACGAGCAGTACTTC.

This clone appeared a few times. The CDR3 loop reads CSVERQANYGYTF. The CDR3 DNA follows: TGCAGCGTTGAAAGACAGGCTAACTATGGCTACACCTTC. The chain links TRBV29-1 to TRBJ1-2; perhaps TRBD1 as D (6 bases). Germline CDR1 SQVTM, CDR2 ANQGSEA. V lost 2 bases, J lost 0 bases, and 7 bases lay in between. CDR3 length: 13 amino acids.

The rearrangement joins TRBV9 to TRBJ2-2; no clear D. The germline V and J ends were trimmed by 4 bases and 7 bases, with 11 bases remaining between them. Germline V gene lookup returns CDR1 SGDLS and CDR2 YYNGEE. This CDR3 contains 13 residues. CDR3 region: CASSIAVGGELFF. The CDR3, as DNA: TGTGCCAGCAGCATTGCTGTTGGCGGGGAGCTGTTTTTT. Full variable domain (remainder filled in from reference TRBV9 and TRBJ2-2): DSGVTQTPKHLITATGQRVTLRCSPRSGDLSVYWYQQSLDQGLQFLIQYYNGEERAKGNILERFSAQQFPDLHSELNLSSLELGDSALYFCASSIAVGGELFFGEGSRLTVL.

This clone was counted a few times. The CDR3 region is CASSQVFGQGNQPQHF. As DNA, the CDR3 is TGCGCCAGCAGCCAAGTATTTGGACAGGGCAATCAGCCCCAGCATTTT. The J gene is TRBJ1-5, the V gene TRBV4-1; 7 bases are shared with TRBD1. Germline V gives CDR1 MGHRA, CDR2 YSYEKL. With V trimmed by 1 base and J by 2 bases, 5 bases remained unmatched. This CDR3 has 16 amino acids.

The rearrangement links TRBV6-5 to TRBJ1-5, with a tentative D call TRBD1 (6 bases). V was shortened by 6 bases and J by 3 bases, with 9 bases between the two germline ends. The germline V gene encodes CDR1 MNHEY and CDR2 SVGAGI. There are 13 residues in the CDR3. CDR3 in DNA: TGTGCCAGCAGGGACAGCATCAATCAGCCCCAGCATTTT. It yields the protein CASRDSINQPQHF.

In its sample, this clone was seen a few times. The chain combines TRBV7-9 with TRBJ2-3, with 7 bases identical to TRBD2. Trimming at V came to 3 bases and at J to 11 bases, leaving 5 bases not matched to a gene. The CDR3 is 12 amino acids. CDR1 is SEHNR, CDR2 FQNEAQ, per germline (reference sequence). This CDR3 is CASSFGGGEQYF. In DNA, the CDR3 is TGTGCCAGCAGCTTCGGCGGGGGAGAGCAGTATTTT.